Listed below are T cell receptor beta chains from one sample, sequenced in a study of T cell changes during pregnancy in multiple sclerosis. Using immunoSEQ multiplex PCR, the repertoire was profiled, and TCRdb retains in-frame clones only, with some absent. The sample shows approximately 71,000 clones, around nine tenths of them seen only once. Here the sequenced sample was peripheral blood, taken in the third trimester of pregnancy. Receptors originate from a female donor with multiple sclerosis, enrolled in a pregnancy study. CDR3s include the opening cysteine and the closing phenylalanine or tryptophan. The D gene is left open where the match is weak. Size values are once, few and many counts, or a class for expanded clones, and some rows have none.

clone size,D gene,J gene,V gene,CDR3 protein,CDR3 DNA
.,TRBD1,TRBJ2-1,TRBV7-7,CASSPYGQGVLREQFF,TGTGCCAGCAGCCCATACGGACAGGGGGTTCTTCGGGAGCAGTTCTTC
.,TRBD2,TRBJ2-3,TRBV5-5,CASSSLTSKDTQYF,TGTGCCAGCAGCTCCCTGACTAGCAAAGATACGCAGTATTTT
.,TRBD1,TRBJ1-5,TRBV7-2,CASADRVNQPQHF,TGTGCCAGCGCCGACAGGGTCAATCAGCCCCAGCATTTT
once,TRBD1,TRBJ1-4,TRBV6-1,CASNAGGLANEKLFF,TGTGCCAGCAACGCAGGGGGCTTGGCTAATGAAAAACTGTTTTTT
.,TRBD1,TRBJ2-7,TRBV11-2,CASSLVPGGFYEQYF,TGTGCCAGCAGCTTAGTTCCAGGGGGCTTCTACGAGCAGTACTTC
.,.,TRBJ2-7,TRBV28,CANSARGVPYEQYF,TGTGCCAACTCGGCCCGCGGGGTGCCCTACGAGCAGTACTTC
.,.,TRBJ2-7,TRBV6-6,CASSAGTTPYEQYF,TGTGCCAGCAGTGCCGGCACTACACCCTACGAGCAGTACTTC
.,TRBD1,TRBJ1-2,TRBV10-3,CAINIGQGADGYTF,TGTGCCATCAATATCGGACAGGGGGCAGATGGCTACACCTTC
.,.,TRBJ2-1,TRBV5-1,CASSYPFNPGEAYNEQFF,TGCGCCAGCAGCTACCCTTTTAATCCGGGAGAAGCCTACAATGAGCAGTTCTTC
few,TRBD1,TRBJ2-7,TRBV10-3,CAISESPSTGPSYEQYF,TGTGCCATCAGTGAGTCGCCATCGACAGGGCCCTCTTACGAGCAGTACTTC
.,.,TRBJ1-3,TRBV25-1,CASSDPASSGNTIYF,TGTGCCAGCAGTGACCCCGCGTCCTCTGGAAACACCATATATTTT
.,.,TRBJ2-5,TRBV6-4,CASTNSGKETQYF,TGTGCCAGCACCAATAGCGGTAAAGAGACCCAGTACTTC
.,TRBD1,TRBJ2-3,TRBV29-1,CSAPLGTGSHTQYF,TGCAGCGCCCCCTTAGGGACAGGGAGCCATACGCAGTATTTT
.,TRBD1,TRBJ1-1,TRBV5-1,CASSLAGAGGNTEAFF,TGCGCCAGCAGCTTGGCTGGGGCAGGGGGGAACACTGAAGCTTTCTTT
.,TRBD1,TRBJ1-6,TRBV7-3,CASSRAGTGAAPLHF,TGTGCCAGCAGCCGAGCCGGGACAGGGGCGGCACCCCTCCACTTT
.,.,TRBJ1-1,TRBV30,CAWTRGGNTEAFF,TGTGCCTGGACCCGCGGCGGGAACACTGAAGCTTTCTTT
once,TRBD2,TRBJ2-7,TRBV5-1,CASSFSGGSSYEQYF,TGCGCCAGCAGTTTTAGCGGGGGAAGCTCCTACGAGCAGTACTTC
.,.,TRBJ2-7,TRBV4-1,CASSRTRGSSYEQYF,TGCGCCAGCAGCCGAACAAGGGGATCTTCCTACGAGCAGTACTTC
.,TRBD1,TRBJ2-7,TRBV19,CASSILPGQVFYEQYF,TGTGCCAGTAGTATATTGCCGGGACAGGTTTTCTACGAGCAGTACTTC
.,TRBD1,TRBJ2-7,TRBV5-4,CASSLGDSSYEQYF,TGTGCCAGCAGCTTGGGGGACAGTTCCTACGAGCAGTACTTC
.,TRBD2,TRBJ2-7,TRBV10-3,CATQLAGGLYEQYF,TGTGCCACCCAACTAGCGGGAGGGCTCTACGAGCAGTACTTC
.,.,TRBJ1-1,TRBV7-9,CASSFSTGGTEAFF,TGTGCCAGCAGCTTTTCGACCGGGGGGACTGAAGCTTTCTTT
.,TRBD2,TRBJ2-7,TRBV27,CASSLALAGYEQYF,TGTGCCAGCTCGTTAGCACTAGCGGGCTACGAGCAGTACTTC
.,.,TRBJ2-7,TRBV4-3,CASSQDSSDKAGYEQYF,TGCGCCAGCAGCCAAGATAGTAGCGACAAAGCAGGCTACGAGCAGTACTTC
once,TRBD2,TRBJ2-3,TRBV5-1,CASSPMGLAGAVDRTDTQYF,TGCGCCAGCAGCCCAATGGGACTAGCGGGAGCCGTCGACCGCACAGATACGCAGTATTTT
once,TRBD2,TRBJ2-5,TRBV9,CASSLAGGPGETQYF,TGTGCCAGCAGCTTAGCGGGAGGGCCAGGAGAGACCCAGTACTTC
once,TRBD2,TRBJ2-1,TRBV6-1,CASSLTSGFYNEQFF,TGTGCCAGCAGTTTAACTAGCGGTTTTTACAATGAGCAGTTCTTC
.,.,TRBJ2-1,TRBV7-2,CASTLPPGEQFF,TGTGCCAGCACCTTGCCCCCAGGCGAGCAGTTCTTC
.,TRBD1,TRBJ2-7,TRBV2,CASSGTGVNEQYF,TGTGCCAGCAGTGGGACAGGGGTCAACGAGCAGTACTTC
.,.,TRBJ1-5,TRBV19,CASSIARGDNQPQHF,TGTGCCAGTAGTATAGCAAGGGGTGACAATCAGCCCCAGCATTTT
.,.,TRBJ2-1,TRBV2,CASVVEEGKAYNEQFF,TGTGCCAGCGTAGTAGAGGAGGGGAAGGCCTACAATGAGCAGTTCTTC
once,TRBD2,TRBJ2-5,TRBV25-1,CASSDLAGAQETQYF,TGTGCCAGCAGTGATCTAGCGGGAGCCCAAGAGACCCAGTACTTC
.,TRBD2,TRBJ2-3,TRBV7-2,CASSLRGGLSTDTQYF,TGTGCCAGCAGCTTACGGGGGGGCCTTAGCACAGATACGCAGTATTTT
.,TRBD1,TRBJ2-4,TRBV20-1,CSTGQGNIQYF,TGCAGTACGGGACAGGGAAACATTCAGTACTTC
.,TRBD1,TRBJ2-1,TRBV10-1,CASSEMLGQGHNEQFF,TGCGCCAGCAGTGAGATGTTGGGACAGGGCCACAATGAGCAGTTCTTC
.,TRBD2,TRBJ2-5,TRBV5-8,CASSEGLARETQYF,TGTGCCAGCAGCGAGGGACTAGCGAGAGAGACCCAGTACTTC
.,TRBD1,TRBJ2-2,TRBV9,CASSGLGQGTGELFF,TGTGCCAGCAGCGGCCTTGGACAGGGCACCGGGGAGCTGTTTTTT
.,TRBD1,TRBJ1-1,TRBV6-5,CASREEGANTEAFF,TGTGCCAGCAGGGAAGAGGGGGCCAACACTGAAGCTTTCTTT
.,.,TRBJ2-5,TRBV5-5,CASSFPGFQETQYF,TGTGCCAGCAGCTTCCCAGGGTTCCAAGAGACCCAGTACTTC
.,TRBD1,TRBJ2-7,TRBV7-9,CASSLLAGQGDYEQYF,TGTGCCAGCAGCTTATTGGCTGGACAGGGGGACTACGAGCAGTACTTC
.,TRBD1,TRBJ1-2,TRBV10-3,CAISPTGGNYGYTF,TGTGCCATCAGTCCAACAGGGGGCAACTATGGCTACACCTTC
.,TRBD2,TRBJ2-2,TRBV28,CASSWGGANTGELFF,TGTGCCAGCAGCTGGGGGGGAGCGAACACCGGGGAGCTGTTTTTT
.,TRBD1,TRBJ2-7,TRBV2,CASSGTGVNEQYF,TGTGCCAGCAGTGGGACAGGGGTCAACGAGCAGTACTTC
.,TRBD2,TRBJ2-7,TRBV27,CASSLLSGAGGYEQYF,TGTGCCAGCAGTTTGCTGAGTGGTGCGGGAGGGTACGAGCAGTACTTC
.,TRBD2,TRBJ2-7,TRBV5-1,CASSTRTSGPYEQYF,TGCGCCAGCAGCACTCGGACTAGCGGACCCTACGAGCAGTACTTC
once,.,TRBJ1-1,TRBV7-3,CASSSTAGVGTEAFF,TGTGCCAGCAGCTCCACGGCAGGGGTGGGAACTGAAGCTTTCTTT
.,.,TRBJ2-4,TRBV29-1,CSGADSLAKNIQYF,TGCAGCGGGGCGGACAGCTTAGCCAAAAACATTCAGTACTTC
.,.,TRBJ2-7,TRBV6-5,CASSNTDYEQYF,TGTGCCAGCAGCAATACAGACTACGAGCAGTACTTC
.,.,TRBJ2-1,TRBV11-1,CASKLRGLSSYNEQFF,TGTGCCAGCAAATTGAGAGGTCTGAGCTCCTACAATGAGCAGTTCTTC
.,TRBD2,TRBJ2-7,TRBV18,CASSPPTSESGGSSYEQYF,TGTGCCAGCTCACCCCCGACTTCTGAGAGCGGGGGGAGCTCCTACGAGCAGTACTTC
.,.,TRBJ1-4,TRBV7-9,CASSAVLNEKLFF,TGTGCCAGCAGCGCTGTACTGAATGAAAAACTGTTTTTT